The clone carrying this TCR beta chain has only one observation. Its specificity is not known. This sample is drawn from a study of a mutant IDH1 vaccine in newly diagnosed glioma. Time point in this sample: week 5, during vaccination. Doses comprised 300 ug of mutant IDH1 20-mer peptide each, plus topical imiquimod. Only in-frame clones appear in the TCRdb table, and some are missing; sequencing was by immunoSEQ multiplex PCR. Of around 50,000 clones in the sample, roughly 73% were seen once. The clonotype was recovered from a middle-aged man with glioma. Specimen: PBMCs, collected from a glioma patient whose treatment included an IDH1 peptide vaccine.

The CDR3 coding sequence is TGTGCCAGTAGTATGGCACAGGGGGCCCACAATGAGCAGTTCTTC. This encodes CASSMAQGAHNEQFF. This chain joins TRBV19 and TRBJ2-1, with 9 nucleotides matching TRBD1. There are 15 residues in the CDR3. The trim removed 3 bases at V and 5 bases at J, leaving 5 bases unmatched. Germline V gene data show CDR1 as LNHDA and CDR2 as SQIVND (reference sequence).